Listed below are T cell receptor beta chains from one sample, sequenced in a study of blood T cells in healthy people across ages. MiXCR, run by TCRdb on the 5' RACE reads, gives a single entry per CDR3 protein. The repertoire holds under 950,000 distinct CDR3 sequences, 20% to 25% seen once, with around 22% in the top ten. Material: blood. These receptors came from a man between 65 and 85 years old in good health. Both conserved end residues are part of each CDR3. The D gene is left open where the match is weak. The listing skips clone size in some rows; elsewhere it reads once, few, many or a size class.

V gene: TRBV7-8
J gene: TRBJ2-3
clone size: NA
D gene: NA
CDR3 DNA: TGTGCCAGCAGCCCCACTACTTTCACAGATACGCAGTATTTT
CDR3 protein: CASSPTTFTDTQYF

V gene: TRBV10-3
J gene: TRBJ2-7
clone size: NA
D gene: NA
CDR3 DNA: TGTGCCAGTGGACAGGGAGGGTTTGCCTACGAGCAGTACTTC
CDR3 protein: CASGQGGFAYEQYF

V gene: TRBV10-1
J gene: TRBJ2-1
clone size: NA
D gene: TRBD2
CDR3 DNA: TGCGCCCCGTTCTCGGGGGGGCGCTACAATGAGCAGTTCTTC
CDR3 protein: CAPFSGGRYNEQFF

V gene: TRBV12-3/TRBV12-4
J gene: TRBJ1-1
clone size: NA
D gene: NA
CDR3 DNA: TGTGCCAGCAGTTTATCAGGGGAAGCTTTCTTT
CDR3 protein: CASSLSGEAFF

V gene: TRBV3-1
J gene: TRBJ2-6
clone size: NA
D gene: NA
CDR3 DNA: TGTGCCAGCAGCCACCGAATTTCTAGGGGACTCGGGGCCAACGTCCTGACTTTC
CDR3 protein: CASSHRISRGLGANVLTF

V gene: TRBV20-1
J gene: TRBJ1-2
clone size: NA
D gene: NA
CDR3 DNA: TGCAGTGCCACCGGCGACGGAGCTAACTATGGCTACACCTTC
CDR3 protein: CSATGDGANYGYTF

V gene: TRBV7-9
J gene: TRBJ2-1
clone size: few
D gene: NA
CDR3 DNA: TGTGCCAGCAGCCAGGGGTTCGAGTTCTTC
CDR3 protein: CASSQGFEFF

V gene: TRBV6-5
J gene: TRBJ1-1
clone size: NA
D gene: NA
CDR3 DNA: TGTGCCAGCAGTTACGAGAACAGACAGAACACTGAAGCTTTCTTT
CDR3 protein: CASSYENRQNTEAFF

V gene: TRBV7-7
J gene: TRBJ2-2
clone size: few
D gene: NA
CDR3 DNA: TGTGCCAGCAGCCGTAGCAGAACGAACACCGGGGAGCTGTTTTTT
CDR3 protein: CASSRSRTNTGELFF

V gene: TRBV28
J gene: TRBJ2-3
clone size: NA
D gene: NA
CDR3 DNA: TGTGCCACCCAGCGGTCTACTAGCACAGATACGCAGTATTTT
CDR3 protein: CATQRSTSTDTQYF

V gene: TRBV29-1
J gene: TRBJ2-3
clone size: NA
D gene: NA
CDR3 DNA: TGCAGTGGTCGAGTTACAGATACGCAGTATTTT
CDR3 protein: CSGRVTDTQYF

V gene: TRBV29-1
J gene: TRBJ1-1
clone size: many
D gene: TRBD1
CDR3 DNA: TGCAGTGGGGGACAGTCGAACACTGAAGCTTTCTTT
CDR3 protein: CSGGQSNTEAFF

V gene: TRBV20-1
J gene: TRBJ2-1
clone size: few
D gene: NA
CDR3 DNA: TGCAGTGCTATCCCCGGGGGTGCCTACAATGAGCAGTTCTTC
CDR3 protein: CSAIPGGAYNEQFF

V gene: TRBV29-1
J gene: TRBJ1-1
clone size: few
D gene: NA
CDR3 DNA: TGCAGCGTTGTGACGGGGGGAGCTTTCTTT
CDR3 protein: CSVVTGGAFF

V gene: TRBV9
J gene: TRBJ1-2
clone size: NA
D gene: TRBD1
CDR3 DNA: TGTGCCAGCGGGACAGGGGGATTTGGCTACACCTTC
CDR3 protein: CASGTGGFGYTF

V gene: TRBV30
J gene: TRBJ1-6
clone size: NA
D gene: NA
CDR3 DNA: TGTGCCTGGAGTATAGAAGGTTCACCCCTCCACTTT
CDR3 protein: CAWSIEGSPLHF

V gene: TRBV7-9
J gene: TRBJ1-2
clone size: few
D gene: TRBD1
CDR3 DNA: TGTGCCAGCAGCTTCAACAGGGGGGGTTTCTATGGCTACACCTTC
CDR3 protein: CASSFNRGGFYGYTF

V gene: TRBV24-1
J gene: TRBJ2-3
clone size: NA
D gene: TRBD1
CDR3 DNA: TGTGCCACCAGTGAGGTCTTGGGGACAGGGTCAAATACGCAGTATTTT
CDR3 protein: CATSEVLGTGSNTQYF

V gene: TRBV7-9
J gene: TRBJ2-4
clone size: NA
D gene: TRBD1
CDR3 DNA: TGTGCCAGCAGCCCCGGACAGGCGATACTAGCCAAAAACATTCAGTACTTC
CDR3 protein: CASSPGQAILAKNIQYF

V gene: TRBV27
J gene: TRBJ2-7
clone size: NA
D gene: TRBD1
CDR3 DNA: TGTGCCAGCAGTTTATCGAGTCACCCGGGACAGGGCGAGCAGTACTTC
CDR3 protein: CASSLSSHPGQGEQYF

V gene: TRBV7-9
J gene: TRBJ1-1
clone size: few
D gene: TRBD1
CDR3 DNA: TGTGCCAGCAGCTTAAGAGGGACAGGGGACACTGAAGCTTTCTTT
CDR3 protein: CASSLRGTGDTEAFF

V gene: TRBV6-1
J gene: TRBJ2-1
clone size: NA
D gene: TRBD2
CDR3 DNA: TGTGCCAGCAGTGAAAATAGCGGGAGCTACAATGAGCAGTTCTTC
CDR3 protein: CASSENSGSYNEQFF

V gene: TRBV6-2/TRBV6-3
J gene: TRBJ2-5
clone size: NA
D gene: NA
CDR3 DNA: TGTGCCAGCAGTTACTCTAGTCTCGTCGAGACCCAGTACTTC
CDR3 protein: CASSYSSLVETQYF

V gene: TRBV7-9
J gene: TRBJ2-7
clone size: many
D gene: NA
CDR3 DNA: TGTGCCAGCAGCTCAGACGGATTCTCCTACGAGCAGTACTTC
CDR3 protein: CASSSDGFSYEQYF

V gene: TRBV12-3/TRBV12-4
J gene: TRBJ1-2
clone size: NA
D gene: TRBD1
CDR3 DNA: TGTGCCAGCAGTTTAAGACAGGGACTAGGTGGCTACACCTTC
CDR3 protein: CASSLRQGLGGYTF

V gene: TRBV7-9
J gene: TRBJ1-4
clone size: NA
D gene: NA
CDR3 DNA: TGTGCCAGCAGCTTAGCGCGGAGTTCAGGGAACGAAAAACTGTTTTTT
CDR3 protein: CASSLARSSGNEKLFF

V gene: TRBV6-6
J gene: TRBJ2-5
clone size: few
D gene: TRBD2
CDR3 DNA: TGTGCCAGCAGGGTGACTAGCTTAGAGACCCAGTACTTC
CDR3 protein: CASRVTSLETQYF

V gene: TRBV29-1
J gene: TRBJ1-3
clone size: NA
D gene: NA
CDR3 DNA: TGCAGCGGGTTCTCTGGAAACACCATATATTTT
CDR3 protein: CSGFSGNTIYF

V gene: TRBV20-1
J gene: TRBJ1-2
clone size: once
D gene: NA
CDR3 DNA: TGCAGTGCTGAGAAACCGGGGTTGGGGGGCTACACCTTC
CDR3 protein: CSAEKPGLGGYTF

V gene: TRBV28
J gene: TRBJ1-2
clone size: NA
D gene: TRBD1
CDR3 DNA: TGTGCCAGCAGACTCCCCAACAGGGGGCATGGCTACACCTTC
CDR3 protein: CASRLPNRGHGYTF

V gene: TRBV10-3
J gene: TRBJ2-1
clone size: few
D gene: NA
CDR3 DNA: TGTGCCATCAGTGATTCGTACAATGAGCAGTTCTTC
CDR3 protein: CAISDSYNEQFF

V gene: TRBV29-1
J gene: TRBJ1-3
clone size: few
D gene: NA
CDR3 DNA: TGCAGCGCTCCGAACTCTGGAAACACCATATATTTT
CDR3 protein: CSAPNSGNTIYF

V gene: TRBV3-1
J gene: TRBJ1-4
clone size: NA
D gene: NA
CDR3 DNA: TGTGCCAGCAGCCAAGTTCAAGGCGGGACGCAACTGTTTTTT
CDR3 protein: CASSQVQGGTQLFF

V gene: TRBV15
J gene: TRBJ1-1
clone size: NA
D gene: TRBD1
CDR3 DNA: TGTGCCACCAGCGCGGGGACAGCGGGATTAAACACTGAAGCTTTCTTT
CDR3 protein: CATSAGTAGLNTEAFF

V gene: TRBV5-1
J gene: TRBJ2-1
clone size: NA
D gene: NA
CDR3 DNA: TGTGCCAGCAGCTTGGATCGGACAGTCAATGAGCAGTTCTTC
CDR3 protein: CASSLDRTVNEQFF

V gene: TRBV9
J gene: TRBJ1-2
clone size: few
D gene: NA
CDR3 DNA: TGTGCCAGCAGCGTAGTCCCAGGCTATGGCTACACCTTC
CDR3 protein: CASSVVPGYGYTF

V gene: TRBV24-1
J gene: TRBJ2-3
clone size: NA
D gene: TRBD2
CDR3 DNA: TGTGCCACCAGTGATTTAGCGGGAGGGCTGAATACGCAGTATTTT
CDR3 protein: CATSDLAGGLNTQYF

V gene: TRBV18
J gene: TRBJ1-6
clone size: NA
D gene: NA
CDR3 DNA: TGTGCCAGCTCACCACTCGATAATTCACCCCTCCACTTT
CDR3 protein: CASSPLDNSPLHF

V gene: TRBV6-5
J gene: TRBJ1-3
clone size: NA
D gene: NA
CDR3 DNA: TGTGCCAGCAGCCCATCCAATTTTGGAAACACCATATATTTT
CDR3 protein: CASSPSNFGNTIYF

V gene: TRBV5-1
J gene: TRBJ2-1
clone size: NA
D gene: TRBD2
CDR3 DNA: TGCGCCAGCAGCCGTCCGAGCGGGGAAGGCTACAATGAGCAGTTCTTC
CDR3 protein: CASSRPSGEGYNEQFF

V gene: TRBV7-6
J gene: TRBJ2-7
clone size: NA
D gene: TRBD2
CDR3 DNA: TGTGCCAGCAGCCTCTCGGCTAGCGGGGGATCCTACGAGCAGTACTTC
CDR3 protein: CASSLSASGGSYEQYF

V gene: TRBV20-1
J gene: TRBJ2-4
clone size: NA
D gene: NA
CDR3 DNA: TGCAGTGCTGACTACCGGGACGATTGGGCCAAAAACATTCAGTACTTC
CDR3 protein: CSADYRDDWAKNIQYF

V gene: TRBV7-9
J gene: TRBJ1-1
clone size: many
D gene: TRBD1
CDR3 DNA: TGTGCCAGCAGCCTCGGGACAGGGCGATACACTGAAGCTTTCTTT
CDR3 protein: CASSLGTGRYTEAFF

V gene: TRBV7-2
J gene: TRBJ1-3
clone size: NA
D gene: NA
CDR3 DNA: TGTGCCAGCAGCATAGGGGTGGGTTACACCATATATTTT
CDR3 protein: CASSIGVGYTIYF

V gene: TRBV7-9
J gene: TRBJ1-2
clone size: NA
D gene: NA
CDR3 DNA: TGTGCCACCCTGACTAACAGGGACACCAGCTATGGCTACACCTTC
CDR3 protein: CATLTNRDTSYGYTF

V gene: TRBV19
J gene: TRBJ2-7
clone size: NA
D gene: TRBD1
CDR3 DNA: TGTGCCAGTAGTCTAAGCCGGGACAGCTACGAGCAGTACTTC
CDR3 protein: CASSLSRDSYEQYF

V gene: TRBV20-1
J gene: TRBJ2-2
clone size: NA
D gene: TRBD2
CDR3 DNA: TGCAGTGCCCACAGCGGGAGGGTCGGCACCGGGGAGCTGTTTTTT
CDR3 protein: CSAHSGRVGTGELFF

V gene: TRBV12-3/TRBV12-4
J gene: TRBJ2-7
clone size: NA
D gene: TRBD1
CDR3 DNA: TGTGCCAGCAGCATACGACAGGGGTCAGCCTACGAGCAGTACTTC
CDR3 protein: CASSIRQGSAYEQYF

V gene: TRBV20-1
J gene: TRBJ2-5
clone size: NA
D gene: NA
CDR3 DNA: TGCAGTGCTAGGGGTTCAGTCCAAGAGACCCAGTACTTC
CDR3 protein: CSARGSVQETQYF

V gene: TRBV5-6
J gene: TRBJ1-2
clone size: few
D gene: TRBD1
CDR3 DNA: TGTGCCAGCAGGTTCGGGACAGGGGTATATGGCTACACCTTC
CDR3 protein: CASRFGTGVYGYTF

V gene: TRBV7-9
J gene: TRBJ1-1
clone size: NA
D gene: NA
CDR3 DNA: TGTGCCAGCAGCTCCCTTGGGGGCGTACGGAACACTGAAGCTTTCTTT
CDR3 protein: CASSSLGGVRNTEAFF

V gene: TRBV28
J gene: TRBJ2-7
clone size: NA
D gene: NA
CDR3 DNA: TGTGCCAGCAGGGCCCTTTACGAGCAGTACTTC
CDR3 protein: CASRALYEQYF

V gene: TRBV6-5
J gene: TRBJ2-5
clone size: many
D gene: NA
CDR3 DNA: TGTGCCAGCAGTTACGGGCGGGAGACCCAGTACTTC
CDR3 protein: CASSYGRETQYF

V gene: TRBV10-3
J gene: TRBJ2-3
clone size: few
D gene: TRBD1
CDR3 DNA: TGTGCCATCAGTCCCGGGGACAGGGGGGACACAGATACGCAGTATTTT
CDR3 protein: CAISPGDRGDTDTQYF

V gene: TRBV12-3/TRBV12-4
J gene: TRBJ2-3
clone size: NA
D gene: NA
CDR3 DNA: TGTGCCAGCTGTGGGGACTCCACAGATACGCAGTATTTT
CDR3 protein: CASCGDSTDTQYF

V gene: TRBV7-8
J gene: TRBJ2-4
clone size: NA
D gene: NA
CDR3 DNA: TGTGCCAGCAGCCCCCAGGGAAACATTCAGTACTTC
CDR3 protein: CASSPQGNIQYF

V gene: TRBV12-3/TRBV12-4
J gene: TRBJ1-2
clone size: few
D gene: TRBD1
CDR3 DNA: TGTGCCAGCACCCGACAGGGGCGGTATGGCTACACCTTC
CDR3 protein: CASTRQGRYGYTF